These 7 T cell receptor beta chains share one sample of origin, sequenced in a study of T cell repertoires in cytomegalovirus infection. TCRdb itself ran the reads through MiXCR, one entry per CDR3 protein. The repertoire holds some 300,000 distinct CDR3 sequences, with about an eighth as singletons. Sequenced sample: PBMCs. Source of these receptors: a human donor in good health (CMV status not recorded). Some clones in this sample may be carry-over from other donors' samples.

This rearrangement joins TRBV2 to TRBJ1-2, with D possibly being TRBD1 (6 bases). The germline V gene encodes CDR1 SNHLY and CDR2 FYNNEI. This CDR3 has 13 residues. V was shortened by 6 bases and J by 5 bases, with 13 bases between the two germline ends. This CDR3 reads CASSPGTPYGYTF. In nucleotides, the CDR3 is TGTGCCAGCAGCCCCGGGACACCATATGGCTACACCTTC.

This clonotype was found a few times. This CDR3 reads CASSQEGLSTEAFF. In nucleotides, the CDR3 is TGCGCCAGCAGCCAAGAGGGGCTGAGCACTGAAGCTTTCTTT. The V call is TRBV5-1, the J call TRBJ1-1, with D possibly being TRBD1 (5 bases). Trimming pared 4 bases from V and 4 bases from J, leaving 14 bases between. This CDR3 region has 14 residues. Germline-derived CDR1 and CDR2 are SGHRS and YFSETQ.

The table lists this clonotype with a few counts. This chain joins TRBV2 and TRBJ2-2, with 8 bases matching TRBD1. The CDR3 is 16 residues long. In germline, CDR1 is SNHLY, CDR2 FYNNEI. Unmatched junction bases numbered 6, after V lost 5 bases and J lost 1 base. The CDR3 DNA reads as TGTGCCAGCAGTCTACAGGGGGTAAAGAACACCGGGGAGCTGTTTTTT. Amino acids: CASSLQGVKNTGELFF. Using reference TRBV2 and TRBJ2-2 for the parts outside the CDR3, the full variable domain is EPEVTQTPSHQVTQMGQEVILRCVPISNHLYFYWYRQILGQKVEFLVSFYNNEISEKSEIFDDQFSVERPDGSNFTLKIRSTKLEDSAMYFCASSLQGVKNTGELFFGEGSRLTVL.

This clonotype was counted at least ten times. This sequence joins TRBV7-2 and TRBJ2-2, with D possibly being TRBD2 (5 bases). Deletions cut 1 base from V and 1 base from J, with 13 bases between. This CDR3 spans 17 amino acids. Germline V gene sequence: CDR1 SGHTA, CDR2 FQGNSA. The chain's CDR3 is CASSLEGTRLNTGELFF. For the CDR3, the DNA is TGTGCCAGCAGCTTAGAGGGAACTAGGTTGAACACCGGGGAGCTGTTTTTT.

This clonotype was detected ten times or more. The gene calls are TRBV5-4 and TRBJ2-5; TRBD2 matches at 16 bases. This CDR3 has 18 amino acids. V was pared by 2 bases and J by 4 bases, with 8 bases of the junction left unmatched. Germline loops: CDR1 SGHNT, CDR2 YYREEE (reference sequence). CDR3 DNA sequence: TGTGCCAGCAGCTTCCGGGGGACTAGCGGGGGGGGAGGAGAGACCCAGTACTTC. This codes for CASSFRGTSGGGGETQYF.

The chain recombines TRBV2 with TRBJ2-1, with D possibly being TRBD1 or TRBD2 (5 bases each). The CDR3 is 14 residues long. The V end lost 11 bases, the J end lost 2 bases, and 16 bases lay between the germline ends. Germline CDR1 and CDR2: SNHLY and FYNNEI. In nucleotides, the CDR3 is TGTGCCTCCCACTGGGACCCGACCTACAATGAGCAGTTCTTC. Translated: CASHWDPTYNEQFF.

This clonotype was observed a few times. This rearrangement joins TRBV28 to TRBJ2-1; D may be TRBD2 (7 bases). The CDR3 length is 12 residues. Germline lookup yields CDR1 MDHEN and CDR2 SYDVKM. V lost 7 bases, J lost 9 bases, and 13 bases lay in between. CDR3 bases: TGTGCCAGCAACCTTAGGGGGGGTGAGCAGTTCTTC. Protein product: CASNLRGGEQFF. Looking up the rest from reference TRBV28 and TRBJ2-1 gives the full variable domain: DVKVTQSSRYLVKRTGEKVFLECVQDMDHENMFWYRQDPGLGLRLIYFSYDVKMKEKGDIPEGYSVSREKKERFSLILESASTNQTSMYLCASNLRGGEQFFGPGTRLTVL.